The T cell receptor beta chain under discussion was sequenced for a study of shared clonotypes between healthy human individuals. A deep-level run was used for the assay. Clones were read by immunoSEQ multiplex PCR, and TCRdb kept only the in-frame ones, dropping some. Of about 1 million clones in the sample, about 75% were seen once. The CDR3 contains 15 residues. The V gene's germline CDR1 is LNHDA and CDR2 SQIVND (reference sequence). V trimming: 4 bases; J trimming: 0 bases; junction bases outside the gene matches: 5. The clonotype was recovered from a man between 18 and 29 years old in good health. Material: memory CD4+ T cells sorted from blood. The subset: CD45RA-negative fraction. The genes are TRBV19 and TRBJ2-7, with TRBD1 matching 8 bases. CDR3 sequence (DNA): TGTGCCAGTAGTACCCTGACAGGGGCCTCCTACGAGCAGTACTTC. Translating it yields CASSTLTGASYEQYF.